The rows below give T cell receptor beta chains drawn from one sample of a study of blood T cell repertoires in COVID-19. Sequenced by immunoSEQ multiplex PCR; TCRdb stores in-frame clones only, minus some. The sample has 200,000 to 250,000 clones, roughly 89% seen once. The sample was PBMCs or T cells enriched from blood (not recorded which). The source is a man aged 25-45 years who had been exposed to COVID-19. Each CDR3 is given with its conserved first and last residue. D genes are given only for firm matches. Some rows mark clone size as missing; the rest say once, few, many or name a class of expanded clone.

V gene	D gene	J gene	clone size	CDR3 DNA	CDR3 protein
TRBV11-3	NA	TRBJ2-1	NA	TGTGCCAGCAGCCCTGGGGGCCGTCTCTCTTCCTACAATGAGCAGTTCTTC	CASSPGGRLSSYNEQFF
TRBV19	NA	TRBJ2-1	NA	TGTGCCAGTAGCAGGTACAGGGAAGTTGAGCAGTTCTTC	CASSRYREVEQFF
TRBV19	NA	TRBJ1-2	NA	TGTGCCAGTAGTATAGCGGGAGAAACCCCCGTCTATGGCTACACCTTC	CASSIAGETPVYGYTF
TRBV2	TRBD1	TRBJ2-7	NA	TGTGCCAGCAGCAAGGACAGGGATGACGAGCAGTACTTC	CASSKDRDDEQYF
TRBV4-3	TRBD1	TRBJ2-7	NA	TGCGCCAGCAGCCCATCCGGGACAGGTGAAACCTACGAGCAGTACTTC	CASSPSGTGETYEQYF
TRBV16	NA	TRBJ2-1	many	TGTGCCAGCACCCCGGGCGGGGAGTCCTACAATGAGCAGTTCTTC	CASTPGGESYNEQFF
TRBV5-1	TRBD1	TRBJ1-2	NA	TGCGCCAGCAGCTTGGACACCTACCGACAGGGATCTGAAGGCTACACCTTC	CASSLDTYRQGSEGYTF
TRBV7-9	TRBD1	TRBJ1-6	once	TGTGCCAGCAGCTCACCGGGACAGATCTCAAATTCACCCCTCCACTTT	CASSSPGQISNSPLHF
TRBV14	NA	TRBJ1-4	NA	TGTGCCAGCAGCCAGCAGGCAAATGAAAAACTGTTTTTT	CASSQQANEKLFF
TRBV7-2	NA	TRBJ2-7	NA	TGTGCCAGCAGCAAACTAGTGAACTCCTACGAGCAGTACTTC	CASSKLVNSYEQYF
TRBV9	NA	TRBJ2-3	NA	TGTGCCAGCAGCGGGTGGCCAGGGACAGATACGCAGTATTTT	CASSGWPGTDTQYF
TRBV28	TRBD1	TRBJ1-1	NA	TGTGCCAGCAAATCGGGACAGGGAAACACTGAAGCTTTCTTT	CASKSGQGNTEAFF
TRBV4-2	TRBD2	TRBJ2-7	NA	TGTGCCAGCAGCCAAGAGTACGCGGGGGGCAACGAGCAGTACTTC	CASSQEYAGGNEQYF
TRBV4-1	TRBD1	TRBJ1-1	once	TGCGCCAGCAGCCACCAGCAGGGGGGCACTGAAGCTTTCTTT	CASSHQQGGTEAFF
TRBV4-3	TRBD2	TRBJ2-2	NA	TGCGCCAGCAGCCGAAGAATAGCGGGGCCGAACACCGGGGAGCTGTTTTTT	CASSRRIAGPNTGELFF
TRBV7-6	TRBD1	TRBJ1-1	NA	TGTGCCAGCAGCTCTAGGGGACAGGGTGCTGAAGCTTTCTTT	CASSSRGQGAEAFF
TRBV7-7	NA	TRBJ2-2	once	TGTGCCAGCAGCCAATCTCCGGGTCGCGGCGGGGAGCTGTTTTTT	CASSQSPGRGGELFF
TRBV3-1/TRBV3-2	TRBD1	TRBJ2-7	NA	TGTGCCAGCAGCCACATGGGACAGCGCTCCTACGAGCAGTACTTC	CASSHMGQRSYEQYF
TRBV7-9	TRBD1	TRBJ1-2	NA	TGTGCCAGCAGCTTAGCGACAGGGTTCTCTAACTATGGCTACACCTTC	CASSLATGFSNYGYTF
TRBV19	NA	TRBJ1-6	NA	TGTGCCAGTAGTAAGTTCTCGGATAATTCACCCCTCCACTTT	CASSKFSDNSPLHF
TRBV29-1	NA	TRBJ1-4	NA	TGCAGCGCCGGTACTGTGGGGGCCAATGAAAAACTGTTTTTT	CSAGTVGANEKLFF
TRBV7-2	NA	TRBJ2-7	NA	TGTGCCAGCAGCTTCCGACAGGGAGGCTCCTACGAGCAGTACTTC	CASSFRQGGSYEQYF
TRBV7-2	TRBD1	TRBJ2-2	once	TGTGCCAGCAGCGTCCGGACAGGGGTCCCCAACACCGGGGAGCTGTTTTTT	CASSVRTGVPNTGELFF